This T cell receptor beta chain was recovered during a study of cytomegalovirus exposure and HLA in healthy donors. Study-wide results and caveats: High sensitivity and specificity were reportedly achieved when the classifier diagnosed cytomegalovirus status. In vitro testing confirmed a few CMV-associated chains as specific for CMV antigens. A later analysis showed TCR association rates differing by HLA locus, peaking at DRB1 and lowest at HLA-C. TCR beta chain V- and J-gene trimming was linked, in a later analysis, to a missense variant in DCLRE1C.

PCR was performed using 60 Vbeta and 13 Jbeta primers. Here immunoSEQ multiplex PCR was the method, and the copy in TCRdb shows in-frame clones only, minus some. The sample holds 70,000 to 85,000 clones. CDR1 and CDR2 from the germline V gene are GTSNPN and SVGIG (reference sequence). This CDR3 contains 15 residues. The V end was cut by 4 bases, the J end by 1 base, with 16 bases between. Points on this clone: The antigen is unknown.

The sequencing input was PBMCs. The receptor's source is a female donor in good health and CMV-seropositive. This chain joins TRBV30 and TRBJ2-5, with D possibly matching TRBD1 (6 bases). CDR3 protein: CAWTPGQLLQETQYF. The DNA of the CDR3 is TGTGCCTGGACTCCAGGACAGCTCCTCCAAGAGACCCAGTACTTC.